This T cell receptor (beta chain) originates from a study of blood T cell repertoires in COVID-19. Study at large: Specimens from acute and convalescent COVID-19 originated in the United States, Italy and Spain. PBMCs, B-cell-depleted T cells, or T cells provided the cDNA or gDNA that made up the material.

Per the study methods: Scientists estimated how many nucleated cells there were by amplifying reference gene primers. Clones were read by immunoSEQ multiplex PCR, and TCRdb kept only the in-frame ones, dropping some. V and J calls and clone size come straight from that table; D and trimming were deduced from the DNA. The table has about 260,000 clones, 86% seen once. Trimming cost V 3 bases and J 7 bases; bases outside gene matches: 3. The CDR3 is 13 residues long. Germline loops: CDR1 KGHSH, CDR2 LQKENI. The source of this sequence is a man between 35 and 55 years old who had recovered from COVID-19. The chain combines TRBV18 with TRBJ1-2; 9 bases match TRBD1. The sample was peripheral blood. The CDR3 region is CASSPDRGTGYTF. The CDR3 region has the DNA TGTGCCAGCTCACCGGACAGGGGAACTGGCTACACCTTC.